This TCR beta chain was captured in a study of shared clonotypes between healthy human individuals. This table comes from immunoSEQ multiplex PCR, and its TCRdb copy is limited to in-frame clones, with some not included. The sample consists of roughly 2 million clones, under 97% of them appearing once. This clone was seen a single time. CDR3 length: 11 residues. The ends were cut back, 7 bases at V and 14 bases at J, with 12 bases in the middle. Germline-derived CDR1 and CDR2 are MDHEN and SYDVKM. Participating donors were healthy, HIV-negative adults free of recent acute infections or vaccinations. The chain uses TRBV28 and TRBJ1-6, with D perhaps matching TRBD1 (5 bases). Specimen: naive CD4+ T cells sorted from blood. Regarding subset: CD45RA+ positively selected. This clonotype was obtained from a man aged 18 to 30 in good health. The CDR3 protein is CASMDTRTLHF. DNA of the CDR3: TGTGCCAGCATGGACACCCGGACCCTCCACTTT.